This T cell receptor beta chain derives from a study of Graves' ophthalmopathy and Graves' hyperthyroidism. Ophthalmopathic donors had moderate-to-severe activity, CAS ≥3 and NOSPECS ≥4, with disease that had lasted under 3 months. RNA transcripts served as template for amplifying TCR beta CDR3 sequences. Investigators did first-round RT-PCR with HTBI primers, then second-round multiplex PCR. TCRdb recomputed calls from the multiplex PCR reads with MiXCR, one row per CDR3 protein. The data contain 600,000 to 950,000 distinct CDR3 sequences, roughly two fifths of them singletons. Germline lookup yields CDR1 SGHNT and CDR2 YENEEA. This CDR3 is built from 14 residues. The table lists this clonotype with a few counts. An end of the junction differs from the germline gene, which may be a read error.

The sequencing sample was made of peripheral blood. The source of this sequence is an adult man with Graves' ophthalmopathy. This sequence joins TRBV11-3 and TRBJ1-5, with no clear D. This CDR3 reads CASSQEGSNQPQHF. CDR3 DNA sequence: TGCGCCAGCAGCCAAGAAGGAAGCAATCAGCCCCAGCATTTT.